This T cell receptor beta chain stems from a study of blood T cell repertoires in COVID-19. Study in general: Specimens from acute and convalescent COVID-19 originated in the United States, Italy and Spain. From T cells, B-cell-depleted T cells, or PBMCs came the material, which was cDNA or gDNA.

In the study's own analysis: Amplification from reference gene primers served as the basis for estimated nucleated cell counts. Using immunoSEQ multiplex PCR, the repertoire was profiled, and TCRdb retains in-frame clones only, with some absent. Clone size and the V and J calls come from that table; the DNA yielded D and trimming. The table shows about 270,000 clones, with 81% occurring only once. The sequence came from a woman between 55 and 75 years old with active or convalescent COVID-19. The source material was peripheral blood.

CDR3 amino acids: CASSLMGQGHYGYTF. CDR3 in DNA: TGCGCCAGCAGCTTGATGGGACAGGGGCACTATGGCTACACCTTC. This chain joins TRBV5-1 and TRBJ1-2, with 10 bases fitting TRBD1. Losses at the gene ends were 1 base for V and 3 bases for J; bases not matched to a gene: 3. In germline, CDR1 is SGHRS, CDR2 YFSETQ. This CDR3 has 15 residues.